A single sample is the source of the 16 T cell receptor beta chains below, sequenced in a study of CD8+CD57+ T cells in acquired aplastic anemia. Investigators profiled TCR beta VDJ and CDR3 from genomic DNA template. TCRdb re-called the reads through MiXCR, storing one row per CDR3 protein. The sample lists about 200,000 distinct CDR3 sequences, 65% occurring once. The authors sequenced patients whose flow cytometry had shown CD8+CD57+ cell expansion. Sequenced input: sorted CD4+, CD8+, or CD8+CD57+ T cells (not recorded which) from PBMCs. Receptors were obtained from a human donor with aplastic anemia.

The V and J genes are TRBV30 and TRBJ1-1; D remains ambiguous. The CDR3 has 12 amino acids. V was pared by 4 bases and J by 1 base, with 7 bases between. Germline assignment: CDR1 GTSNPN and CDR2 SVGIG (reference sequence). The CDR3 coding sequence is TGTGCCTGGAAGGCAACGAACACTGAAGCTTTCTTT. This gives the protein CAWKATNTEAFF.

The V and J genes are TRBV7-8 and TRBJ2-5, with unresolved D. V was cut by 5 bases and J by 3 bases, with 4 bases left in between. The CDR3 has 11 residues. Per germline, CDR1 SGHVS and CDR2 FQNEAQ. The CDR3 loop is CASSIKETQYF. CDR3 nucleotides: TGTGCCAGCAGCATCAAAGAGACCCAGTACTTC.

This clonotype was observed many times. This chain uses TRBV5-1 with TRBJ1-5, with a possible D match to TRBD1 (6 bases). Trimming left V 6 bases short and J 7 bases short, with 20 bases between. This CDR3 has 15 residues. Germline CDR1 reads SGHRS; CDR2 reads YFSETQ. The chain's CDR3 is CASTWRGGGKQPQHF. Here the CDR3 DNA reads TGCGCCAGCACTTGGAGGGGGGGGGGTAAGCAGCCCCAGCATTTT.

V usage is TRBV19 and J usage is TRBJ1-1; D ambiguous. The CDR3 is made up of 14 amino acids. CDR1 is LNHDA and CDR2 is SQIVND in the germline V gene (reference sequence). V was clipped by 3 bases and J by 1 base, with 9 bases between them. The CDR3 nucleotides read TGTGCCAGTAGTATGGTGGGAGCGAACACTGAAGCTTTCTTT. Translation: CASSMVGANTEAFF.

The rearrangement uses TRBV7-9 and TRBJ2-1, with D unresolved. The V end lost 1 base, the J end lost 6 bases, and 7 bases lay between the germline ends. There are 13 residues in the CDR3. Germline CDR1 is SEHNR and CDR2 is FQNEAQ (reference sequence). CDR3 nucleotides: TGTGCCAGCAGCTTAGTTCCGCCCAATGAGCAGTTCTTC. Protein: CASSLVPPNEQFF.

This sequence joins TRBV19 and TRBJ1-3, with TRBD1 matching 7 bases. Trimming cost V 5 bases and J 6 bases; bases outside gene matches: 7. Germline-derived CDR1 and CDR2 are LNHDA and SQIVND (reference sequence). The CDR3 has 14 amino acids. CDR3 region: CASSRGQSPNTIYF. CDR3 DNA sequence: TGTGCCAGTAGTCGGGGACAGAGCCCAAACACCATATATTTT.

The V call is TRBV5-6, the J call TRBJ1-2; D not resolved. The V gene lost 4 bases and the J gene lost 4 bases, with 17 bases spanning the gap. Germline V lookup: CDR1 SGHDT, CDR2 YYEEEE. There are 15 residues in the CDR3. The CDR3 here is CASSLIWEVSYGYTF. The CDR3 nucleotides read TGTGCCAGCAGCCTTATATGGGAGGTGAGCTATGGCTACACCTTC.

This chain links TRBV20-1 with TRBJ1-6; 9 bases are shared with TRBD1. Looked up from germline, CDR1 is DFQATT and CDR2 is SNEGSKA (reference sequence). This CDR3 is built from 15 residues. The V gene end was trimmed by 3 bases and the J gene end by 7 bases; junction bases not matched to a gene: 7. The CDR3 protein is CSARGAGQGNSPLHF. CDR3 nucleotides: TGCAGTGCTAGGGGCGCGGGACAGGGCAATTCACCCCTCCACTTT.

CDR3 sequence reads: CASSLSVSYNEQFF. CDR3 bases: TGTGCCAGCAGCTTGAGCGTTTCCTACAATGAGCAGTTCTTC. The chain carries TRBV7-9 and TRBJ2-1; D is undetermined. CDR3 length: 14 residues. The germline CDR1 and CDR2 sequences are SEHNR and FQNEAQ (reference sequence). Trimming took 3 bases from V and 1 from J, leaving 7 bases between them.

This clonotype has a single count. The rearrangement links TRBV20-1 to TRBJ2-3; D gene unclear. The germline V gene encodes CDR1 DFQATT and CDR2 SNEGSKA (reference sequence). Trimming pared 0 bases from V and 2 bases from J, leaving 12 bases between. CDR3 length: 15 residues. Written as DNA, the CDR3 is TGCAGTGCTAGAGATCTCAGGACCCCCACAGATACGCAGTATTTT. Encoded protein: CSARDLRTPTDTQYF.

This clonotype has more than one count but fewer than ten. The chain uses TRBV7-9 and TRBJ1-1, with a possible D match to TRBD1 (5 bases). CDR1 SEHNR and CDR2 FQNEAQ come from the germline V gene (reference sequence). The CDR3 runs to 12 residues. V was clipped by 1 base and J by 11 bases, with 11 bases between them. CDR3 nucleotide sequence: TGTGCCAGCAGCTTAGGGGGGTTGGAGGCTTTCTTT. As protein: CASSLGGLEAFF.

This clonotype was seen only a few times. The chain couples TRBV14 to TRBJ2-7; tentative D call: TRBD2 (5 bases). Germline V CDR1 and CDR2: SGHDN, FVKESK. The CDR3 covers 13 residues. The ends were cut back, 4 bases at V and 7 bases at J, with 14 bases in the middle. The CDR3 is CASSPFSTGEQYF. The CDR3 DNA is TGTGCCAGCAGCCCATTCTCAACGGGAGAGCAGTACTTC.

This chain's CDR3 is CATSDRQTDGYTF. CDR3 in DNA: TGTGCCACCAGTGACCGTCAGACCGATGGCTACACCTTC. The J gene is TRBJ1-2, the V gene TRBV24-1; D remains unclear. Germline CDR1 KGHDR, CDR2 SFDVKD. The CDR3 runs to 13 residues. V lost 4 bases and J lost 6, with 11 bases in between.

The chain recombines TRBV20-1 with TRBJ2-1, with 10 bases identical to TRBD2. This CDR3 contains 14 residues. Germline CDR1 reads DFQATT; CDR2 reads SNEGSKA (reference sequence). The V and J ends lost 6 bases and 8 bases, in that order; junction bases with no gene match: 10. Here the CDR3 reads CSAQTSSGSDEQFF. CDR3 DNA sequence: TGCAGTGCGCAGACGTCTAGCGGGAGTGATGAGCAGTTCTTC.

This clonotype was recorded a few times. The J gene is TRBJ1-1, the V gene TRBV20-1; 8 bases are a match to TRBD1. CDR1 and CDR2 (germline): DFQATT, SNEGSKA (reference sequence). The CDR3 totals 12 residues. V was clipped by 6 bases and J by 3 bases; unmatched bases: 3. This CDR3 reads CSAQQGDTEAFF. The CDR3 coding sequence is TGCAGTGCACAACAGGGGGACACTGAAGCTTTCTTT.

The chain carries TRBV19 and TRBJ2-2, with D unclear. Trimming stripped 4 bases from V and 3 bases from J, with 12 bases between. The CDR3 loop spans 15 amino acids. Germline V gene lookup returns CDR1 LNHDA and CDR2 SQIVND (reference sequence). As DNA, the CDR3 is TGTGCCAGTAGTAAGGGCGGAACTTACACCGGGGAGCTGTTTTTT. Residues: CASSKGGTYTGELFF.